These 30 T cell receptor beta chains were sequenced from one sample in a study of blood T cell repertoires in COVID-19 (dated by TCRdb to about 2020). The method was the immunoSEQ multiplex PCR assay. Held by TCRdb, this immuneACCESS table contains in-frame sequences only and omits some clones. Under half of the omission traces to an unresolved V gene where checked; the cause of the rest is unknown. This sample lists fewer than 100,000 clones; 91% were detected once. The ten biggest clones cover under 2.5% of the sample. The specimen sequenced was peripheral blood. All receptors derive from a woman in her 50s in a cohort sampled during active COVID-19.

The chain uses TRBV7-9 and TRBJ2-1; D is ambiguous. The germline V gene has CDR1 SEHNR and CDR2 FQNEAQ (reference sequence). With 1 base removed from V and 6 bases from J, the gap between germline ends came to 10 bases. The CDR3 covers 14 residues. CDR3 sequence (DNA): TGTGCCAGCAGCTTAGTGACTGGCAGCAATGAGCAGTTCTTC. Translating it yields CASSLVTGSNEQFF.

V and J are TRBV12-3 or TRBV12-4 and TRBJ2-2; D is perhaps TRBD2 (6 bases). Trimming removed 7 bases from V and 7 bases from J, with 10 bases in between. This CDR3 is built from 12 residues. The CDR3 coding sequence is TGTGCCAGCAAGGCGGGAATCGGGGAGCTGTTTTTT. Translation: CASKAGIGELFF.

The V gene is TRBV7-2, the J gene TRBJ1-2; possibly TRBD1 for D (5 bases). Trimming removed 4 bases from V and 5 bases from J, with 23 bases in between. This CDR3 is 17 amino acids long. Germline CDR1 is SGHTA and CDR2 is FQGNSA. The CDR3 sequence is CASSSLRARAGLYGYTF. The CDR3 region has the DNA TGTGCCAGCAGCTCTCTCCGTGCTCGCGCAGGGTTGTATGGCTACACCTTC. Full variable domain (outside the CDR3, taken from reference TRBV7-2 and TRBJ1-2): GAGVSQSPSNKVTEKGKDVELRCDPISGHTALYWYRQSLGQGLEFLIYFQGNSAPDKSGLPSDRFSAERTGGSVSTLTIQRTQQEDSAVYLCASSSLRARAGLYGYTFGSGTRLTVV.

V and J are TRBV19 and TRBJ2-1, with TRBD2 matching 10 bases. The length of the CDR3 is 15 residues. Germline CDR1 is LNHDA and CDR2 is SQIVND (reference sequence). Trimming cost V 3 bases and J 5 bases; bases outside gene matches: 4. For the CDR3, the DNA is TGTGCCAGTAGTATCTGGACTAGCGGTAACAATGAGCAGTTCTTC. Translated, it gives CASSIWTSGNNEQFF.

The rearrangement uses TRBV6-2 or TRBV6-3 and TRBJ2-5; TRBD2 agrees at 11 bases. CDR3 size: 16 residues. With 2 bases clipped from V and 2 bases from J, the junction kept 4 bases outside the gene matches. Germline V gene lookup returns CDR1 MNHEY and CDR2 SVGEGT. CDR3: CASSYTSGGLQETQYF. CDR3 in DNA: TGTGCCAGCAGTTACACTAGCGGGGGCCTTCAAGAGACCCAGTACTTC.

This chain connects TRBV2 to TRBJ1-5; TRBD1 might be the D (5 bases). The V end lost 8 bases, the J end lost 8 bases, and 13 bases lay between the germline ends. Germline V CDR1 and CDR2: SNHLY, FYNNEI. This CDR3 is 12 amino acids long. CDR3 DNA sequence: TGTGCCAGCCGGGGGGATTTGGAGCCCCAGCATTTT. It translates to CASRGDLEPQHF.

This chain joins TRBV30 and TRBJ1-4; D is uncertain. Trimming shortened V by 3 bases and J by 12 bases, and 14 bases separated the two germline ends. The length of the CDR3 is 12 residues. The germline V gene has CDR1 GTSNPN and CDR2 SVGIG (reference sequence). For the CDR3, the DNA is TGTGCCTGGAGCACGTTCGAGGGTCAACTGTTTTTT. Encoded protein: CAWSTFEGQLFF.

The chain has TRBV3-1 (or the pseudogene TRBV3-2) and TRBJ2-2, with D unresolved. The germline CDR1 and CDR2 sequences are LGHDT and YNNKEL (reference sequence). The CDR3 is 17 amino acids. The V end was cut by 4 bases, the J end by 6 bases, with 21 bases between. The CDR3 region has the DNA TGTGCCAGCAGCCGCGCGGCCTCCGGAATTCTCTCCGGGGAGCTGTTTTTT. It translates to CASSRAASGILSGELFF.

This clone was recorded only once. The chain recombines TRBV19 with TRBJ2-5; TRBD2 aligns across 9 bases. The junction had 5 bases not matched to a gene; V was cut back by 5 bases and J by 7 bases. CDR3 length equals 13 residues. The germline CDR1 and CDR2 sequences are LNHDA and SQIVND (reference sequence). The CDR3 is CASSEEREVTQYF. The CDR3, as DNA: TGTGCCAGTAGTGAAGAGCGGGAGGTGACCCAGTACTTC.

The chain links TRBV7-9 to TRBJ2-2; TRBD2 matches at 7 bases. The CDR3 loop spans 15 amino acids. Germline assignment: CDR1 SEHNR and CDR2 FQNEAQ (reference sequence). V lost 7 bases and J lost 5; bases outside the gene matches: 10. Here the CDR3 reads CASTNRGGGTGELFF. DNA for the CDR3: TGTGCCAGCACCAACCGTGGGGGAGGGACCGGGGAGCTGTTTTTT.

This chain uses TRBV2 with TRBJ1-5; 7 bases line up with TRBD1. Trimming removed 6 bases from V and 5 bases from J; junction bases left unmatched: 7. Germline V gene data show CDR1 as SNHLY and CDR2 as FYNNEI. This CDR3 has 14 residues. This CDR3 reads CASRIDRVDQPQHF. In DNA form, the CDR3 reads TGTGCCAGCAGGATAGACAGGGTTGATCAGCCCCAGCATTTT.

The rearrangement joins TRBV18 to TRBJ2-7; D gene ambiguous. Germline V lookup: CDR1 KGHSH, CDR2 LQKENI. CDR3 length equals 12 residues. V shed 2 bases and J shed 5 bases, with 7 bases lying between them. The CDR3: CASSPTEHEQYF. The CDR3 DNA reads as TGTGCCAGCTCACCAACAGAACACGAGCAGTACTTC.

The CDR3 region has the DNA TGTGCCATCAGGCCCACTAGCGGGGGGGACAATGAGCAGTTCTTC. Protein sequence: CAIRPTSGGDNEQFF. The chain couples TRBV10-3 to TRBJ2-1, with 13 nucleotides matching TRBD2. The CDR3 runs to 15 residues. Germline loops: CDR1 ENHRY, CDR2 SYGVKD. Trimming at V came to 6 bases and at J to 5 bases, leaving 4 bases not matched to a gene.

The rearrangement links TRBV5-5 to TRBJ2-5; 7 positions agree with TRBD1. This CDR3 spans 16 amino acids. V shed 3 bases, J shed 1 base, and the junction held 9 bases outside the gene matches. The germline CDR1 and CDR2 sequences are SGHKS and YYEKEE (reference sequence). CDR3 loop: CASSSLAGTVQETQYF. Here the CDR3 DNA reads TGTGCCAGCAGCTCGCTGGCCGGGACAGTCCAAGAGACCCAGTACTTC. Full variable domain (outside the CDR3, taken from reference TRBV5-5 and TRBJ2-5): DAGVTQSPTHLIKTRGQQVTLRCSPISGHKSVSWYQQVLGQGPQFIFQYYEKEERGRGNFPDRFSARQFPNYSSELNVNALLLGDSALYLCASSSLAGTVQETQYFGPGTRLLVL.

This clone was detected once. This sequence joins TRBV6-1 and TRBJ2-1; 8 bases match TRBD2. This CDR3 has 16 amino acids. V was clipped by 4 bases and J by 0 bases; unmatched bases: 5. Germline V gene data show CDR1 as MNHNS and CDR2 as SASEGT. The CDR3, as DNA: TGTGCCAGCAGTGCTAGCGGGTTGAGCTCCTACAATGAGCAGTTCTTC. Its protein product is CASSASGLSSYNEQFF.

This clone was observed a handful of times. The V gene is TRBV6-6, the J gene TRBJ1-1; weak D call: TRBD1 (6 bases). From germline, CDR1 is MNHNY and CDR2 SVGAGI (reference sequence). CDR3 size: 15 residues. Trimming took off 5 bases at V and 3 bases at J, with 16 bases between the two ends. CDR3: CASSPFRGADTEAFF. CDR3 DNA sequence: TGTGCCAGCAGTCCGTTTCGGGGGGCAGACACTGAAGCTTTCTTT.

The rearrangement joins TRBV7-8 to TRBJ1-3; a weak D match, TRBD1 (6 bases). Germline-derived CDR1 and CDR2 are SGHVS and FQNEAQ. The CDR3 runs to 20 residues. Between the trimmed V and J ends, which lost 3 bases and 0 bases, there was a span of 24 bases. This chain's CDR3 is CASSLDGTPIYSLSGNTIYF. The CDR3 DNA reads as TGTGCCAGCAGCTTGGACGGGACACCTATATATTCCCTCTCTGGAAACACCATATATTTT.

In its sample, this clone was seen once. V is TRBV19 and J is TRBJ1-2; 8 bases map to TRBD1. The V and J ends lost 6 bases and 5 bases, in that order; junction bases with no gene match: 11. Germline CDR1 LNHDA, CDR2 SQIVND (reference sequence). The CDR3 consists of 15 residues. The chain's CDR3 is CASSETGDARYGYTF. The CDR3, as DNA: TGTGCCAGTAGCGAGACAGGGGACGCTAGATATGGCTACACCTTC.

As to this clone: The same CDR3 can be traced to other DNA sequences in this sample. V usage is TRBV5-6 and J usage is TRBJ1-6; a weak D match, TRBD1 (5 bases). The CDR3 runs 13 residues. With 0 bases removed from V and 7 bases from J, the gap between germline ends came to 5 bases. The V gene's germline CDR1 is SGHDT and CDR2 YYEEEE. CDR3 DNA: TGTGCCAGCAGCTTGGGGGGCAATTCACCCCTCCACTTT. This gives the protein CASSLGGNSPLHF. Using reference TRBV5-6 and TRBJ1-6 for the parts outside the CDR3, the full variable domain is DAGVTQSPTHLIKTRGQQVTLRCSPKSGHDTVSWYQQALGQGPQFIFQYYEEEERQRGNFPDRFSGHQFPNYSSELNVNALLLGDSALYLCASSLGGNSPLHFGNGTRLTVT.

CDR3 residues: CASSLRGGQGRGKAFF. CDR3 coding DNA: TGCGCCAGCAGCCTTAGAGGGGGACAGGGCCGTGGTAAGGCTTTCTTT. V usage is TRBV4-1 and J usage is TRBJ1-1, with 9 bases matching TRBD1. The V gene end was trimmed by 4 bases and the J gene end by 11 bases; junction bases not matched to a gene: 17. CDR1 is MGHRA and CDR2 is YSYEKL in the germline V gene. The CDR3 sequence is 16 residues long.

As DNA, the CDR3 is TGTGCTAGTGTCGTGTCGGGATCTAGCAATCAGCCCCAGCATTTT. Its translation: CASVVSGSSNQPQHF. The genes are TRBV12-5 and TRBJ1-5; D remains unclear. The CDR3 has 15 residues. Germline V lookup: CDR1 LGHNT, CDR2 FRNRAP. Deletions cut 7 bases from V and 0 bases from J, with 13 bases between.

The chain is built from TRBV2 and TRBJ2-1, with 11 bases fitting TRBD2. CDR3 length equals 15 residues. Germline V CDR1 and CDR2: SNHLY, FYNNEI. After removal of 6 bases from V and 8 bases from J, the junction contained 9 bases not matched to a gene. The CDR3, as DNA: TGTGCCAGCAGGGTAGCGGGGGGGCCGGGGTATGAGCAGTTCTTC. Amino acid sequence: CASRVAGGPGYEQFF.

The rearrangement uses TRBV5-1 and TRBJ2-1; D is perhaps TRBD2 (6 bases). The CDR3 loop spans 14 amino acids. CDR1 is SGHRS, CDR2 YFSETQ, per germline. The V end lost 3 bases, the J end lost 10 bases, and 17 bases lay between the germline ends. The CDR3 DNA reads TGCGCCAGCAGCTACGACCGACTAGTCGGGGAGCAGTTCTTC. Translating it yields CASSYDRLVGEQFF.

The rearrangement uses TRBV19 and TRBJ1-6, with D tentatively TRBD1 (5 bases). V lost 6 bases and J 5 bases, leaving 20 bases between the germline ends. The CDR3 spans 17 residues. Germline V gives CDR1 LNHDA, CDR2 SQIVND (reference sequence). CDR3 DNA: TGTGCCAGTAGACCGGTATTTGACAGTCCTAATAATTCACCCCTCCACTTT. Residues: CASRPVFDSPNNSPLHF.

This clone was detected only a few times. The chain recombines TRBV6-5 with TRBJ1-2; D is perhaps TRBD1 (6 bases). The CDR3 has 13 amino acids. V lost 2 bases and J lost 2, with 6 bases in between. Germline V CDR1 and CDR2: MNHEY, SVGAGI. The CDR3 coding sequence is TGTGCCAGCAGTTACGGACAGAACTATGGCTACACCTTC. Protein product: CASSYGQNYGYTF.

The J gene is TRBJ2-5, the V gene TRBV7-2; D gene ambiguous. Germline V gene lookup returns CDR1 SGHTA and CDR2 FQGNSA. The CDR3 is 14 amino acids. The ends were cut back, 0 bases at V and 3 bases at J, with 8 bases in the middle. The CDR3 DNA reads TGTGCCAGCAGCTTAGCGGGCCTTAAAGAGACCCAGTACTTC. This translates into CASSLAGLKETQYF.

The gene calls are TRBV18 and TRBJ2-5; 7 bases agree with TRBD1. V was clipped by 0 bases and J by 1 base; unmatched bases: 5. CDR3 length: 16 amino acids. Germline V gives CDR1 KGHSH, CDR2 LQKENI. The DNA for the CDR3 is TGTGCCAGCTCACCACCCGGGACAGTGCTCCAAGAGACCCAGTACTTC. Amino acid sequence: CASSPPGTVLQETQYF.

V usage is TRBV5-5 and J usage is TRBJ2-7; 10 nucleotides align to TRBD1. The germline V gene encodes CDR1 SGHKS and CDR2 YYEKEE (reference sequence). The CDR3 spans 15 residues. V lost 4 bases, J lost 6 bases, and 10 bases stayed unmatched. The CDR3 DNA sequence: TGTGCCAGCAGCGGGGGGGGACAGGGGCGATCCGAGCAGTACTTC. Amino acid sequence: CASSGGGQGRSEQYF. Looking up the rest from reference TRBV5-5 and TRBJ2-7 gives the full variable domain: DAGVTQSPTHLIKTRGQQVTLRCSPISGHKSVSWYQQVLGQGPQFIFQYYEKEERGRGNFPDRFSARQFPNYSSELNVNALLLGDSALYLCASSGGGQGRSEQYFGPGTRLTVT.

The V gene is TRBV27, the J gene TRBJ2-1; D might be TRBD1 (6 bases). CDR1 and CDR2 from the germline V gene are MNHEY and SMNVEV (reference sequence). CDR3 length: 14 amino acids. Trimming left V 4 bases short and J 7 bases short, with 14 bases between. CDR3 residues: CASSSRGTGNEQFF. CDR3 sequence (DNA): TGTGCCAGCAGTTCGAGGGGGACGGGGAATGAGCAGTTCTTC.

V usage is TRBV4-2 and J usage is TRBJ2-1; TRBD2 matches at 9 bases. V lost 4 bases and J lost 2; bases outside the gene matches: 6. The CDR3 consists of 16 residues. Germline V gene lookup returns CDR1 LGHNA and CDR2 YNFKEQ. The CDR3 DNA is TGTGCCAGCAGCCGAAGACTAGCGGAACCCTACAATGAGCAGTTCTTC. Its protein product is CASSRRLAEPYNEQFF.